This T cell receptor beta chain was sequenced during a study of tumor and adjacent non-tumor tissue in lung cancer. Germline loops: CDR1 SQVTM, CDR2 ANQGSEA. Trimming left V 4 bases short and J 0 bases short, with 6 bases between. The CDR3 has 12 residues. RNA was extracted from bulk tissue without any cell sorting. A modified ARM-PCR protocol with three rounds of nested PCR amplified TCRbeta. TCRdb redid the calling of the multiplex PCR reads with MiXCR, one entry per CDR3 protein. Of 200,000 or so distinct CDR3 sequences listed, less than 80% are singletons. Of note for this clonotype: Likely a read error: the CDR3 ends without its conserved phenylalanine or tryptophan.

This TCR was recovered from a man in his 60s with non-small cell lung cancer. The rearrangement links TRBV29-1 to TRBJ1-1; D is ambiguous. Sequencing used lung tumor tissue. The CDR3, as DNA: TGCAGCGTTGGCGAGATGAACACTGAAGCTTTCTTA. As protein: CSVGEMNTEAFL.